The 32 T cell receptor beta chains below all came from one sample that was sequenced in a study of beta chain features in type 1 diabetes. The investigators reverse transcribed all of the isolated RNA, so they sequenced expressed TCRB transcripts. TCRdb keeps only in-frame clones here, not all; method: immunoSEQ multiplex PCR. The sample has 300,000 to 350,000 clones, 12% to 15% seen once; the top ten hold over 5.5%. The sequencing input was central memory CD4+ T cells from blood. The receptors shown here come from a man under 40 in good health.

CDR3 protein: CASSMGGFTEAFF. DNA for the CDR3: TGTGCCAGCAGCATGGGGGGGTTCACTGAAGCTTTCTTT. The chain employs TRBV4-2 and TRBJ1-1; maybe TRBD1 (5 bases). V lost 5 bases to trimming and J lost 4 bases, with 11 bases between them. The germline V gene has CDR1 LGHNA and CDR2 YNFKEQ. This CDR3 region has 13 residues.

In its sample, this clone was seen a few times. The chain carries TRBV12-5 and TRBJ1-1; maybe TRBD1 (5 bases). The CDR3 loop spans 13 amino acids. The V end lost 7 bases, the J end lost 6 bases, and 15 bases lay between the germline ends. CDR1 is LGHNT and CDR2 is FRNRAP in the germline V gene. DNA of the CDR3: TGTGCTAGTGCGGTGACAGATCACGCTGAAGCTTTCTTT. The encoded protein is CASAVTDHAEAFF. Based on the CDR3 plus reference TRBV12-5 and TRBJ1-1, the full variable domain is DARVTQTPRHKVTEMGQEVTMRCQPILGHNTVFWYRQTMMQGLELLAYFRNRAPLDDSGMPKDRFSAEMPDATLATLKIQPSEPRDSAVYFCASAVTDHAEAFFGQGTRLTVV.

This clone appeared once. This rearrangement joins TRBV7-9 to TRBJ2-7; 8 bases align to TRBD1. CDR1 is SEHNR and CDR2 is FQNEAQ in the germline V gene (reference sequence). V lost 1 base to trimming and J lost 5 bases; unmatched junction nucleotides: 4. The CDR3 has 14 amino acids. CDR3 region: CASSLDNRGNEQYF. The CDR3 DNA is TGTGCCAGCAGCTTAGATAACAGGGGGAACGAGCAGTACTTC.

This clone has only a few counts. The chain combines TRBV4-3 with TRBJ1-2; D is perhaps TRBD1 (5 bases). Trimming cost V 0 bases and J 8 bases, with 16 bases left between them. The CDR3 spans 15 residues. In germline, CDR1 is LGHNA, CDR2 YSLEER. CDR3 amino acids: CASSQEPTGIGGYTF. CDR3 DNA sequence: TGCGCCAGCAGCCAAGAACCCACAGGCATTGGAGGCTACACCTTC.

The rearrangement links TRBV11-2 to TRBJ1-3; the D is unclear. Trimming shortened V by 6 bases and J by 0 bases, and 18 bases separated the two germline ends. CDR1 SGHAT and CDR2 FQNNGV come from the germline V gene. The CDR3 contains 17 residues. The CDR3 coding sequence is TGTGCCAGCAGTTTATTAATAAGGGTTCTCTCTGGAAACACCATATATTTT. It translates to CASSLLIRVLSGNTIYF. Supplemented by reference TRBV11-2 and TRBJ1-3, the full variable domain reads EAGVAQSPRYKIIEKRQSVAFWCNPISGHATLYWYQQILGQGPKLLIQFQNNGVVDDSQLPKDRFSAERLKGVDSTLKIQPAKLEDSAVYLCASSLLIRVLSGNTIYFGEGSWLTVV.

This clone was observed once. V gene TRBV4-3 combines with J gene TRBJ1-4; 9 nucleotides agree with TRBD1. The CDR3 totals 16 residues. Germline loops: CDR1 LGHNA, CDR2 YSLEER. The J segment lost 5 bases and the V segment lost 2 bases, leaving 6 bases of the junction unmatched. The CDR3 DNA follows: TGCGCCAGCAGCCAACCCTTAGGGACAGGGAATGAAAAACTGTTTTTT. Its protein is CASSQPLGTGNEKLFF.

The rearrangement joins TRBV5-6 to TRBJ2-1, with D unresolved. V dropped 3 bases and J dropped 5 bases, with 12 bases sitting between them. Germline V lookup: CDR1 SGHDT, CDR2 YYEEEE. The CDR3 spans 14 residues. CDR3 coding DNA: TGTGCCAGCAGCTCTGTTTCAGGAAACAATGAGCAGTTCTTC. Its translation: CASSSVSGNNEQFF.

V is TRBV7-2 and J is TRBJ1-5, with D perhaps matching TRBD1 (6 bases). V shed 1 base and J shed 6 bases, with 13 bases lying between them. The CDR3 is 15 amino acids. CDR1 SGHTA and CDR2 FQGNSA come from the germline V gene. The CDR3: CASSLEAGQFQPQHF. DNA for the CDR3: TGTGCCAGCAGCTTAGAGGCAGGACAGTTTCAGCCCCAGCATTTT. Looking up the rest from reference TRBV7-2 and TRBJ1-5 gives the full variable domain: GAGVSQSPSNKVTEKGKDVELRCDPISGHTALYWYRQSLGQGLEFLIYFQGNSAPDKSGLPSDRFSAERTGGSVSTLTIQRTQQEDSAVYLCASSLEAGQFQPQHFGDGTRLSIL.

Only a few counts were recorded for this clone. CDR3 nucleotide sequence: TGCAGCGTTAGGGCAGGAGGAAGTATGGAGCAGTTCTTC. Amino acids: CSVRAGGSMEQFF. This chain uses TRBV29-1 with TRBJ2-1; perhaps TRBD2 as D (5 bases). Between the trimmed V and J ends, which lost 5 bases and 10 bases, there was a span of 18 bases. Germline CDR1 is SQVTM and CDR2 is ANQGSEA. This CDR3 is 13 amino acids long.

This clone was observed a few times. The rearrangement uses TRBV9 and TRBJ1-1, with TRBD1 as a possible D gene (6 bases). The germline V and J ends were trimmed by 0 bases and 1 base, with 16 bases remaining between them. Per germline, CDR1 SGDLS and CDR2 YYNGEE. The CDR3 totals 17 residues. This CDR3 is CASSVGLMTGPNTEAFF. CDR3 coding DNA: TGTGCCAGCAGCGTAGGGCTCATGACAGGCCCGAACACTGAAGCTTTCTTT. The variable domain in full, with the rest retrieved from reference TRBV9 and TRBJ1-1, is DSGVTQTPKHLITATGQRVTLRCSPRSGDLSVYWYQQSLDQGLQFLIQYYNGEERAKGNILERFSAQQFPDLHSELNLSSLELGDSALYFCASSVGLMTGPNTEAFFGQGTRLTVV.

The chain combines TRBV27 with TRBJ2-5; D assignment may be TRBD1 or TRBD2 (5 bases each). Germline CDR1 is MNHEY and CDR2 is SMNVEV (reference sequence). This CDR3 has 14 amino acids. The V end lost 2 bases, the J end lost 7 bases, and 14 bases lay between the germline ends. CDR3 nucleotides: TGTGCCAGCAGTTTAGGGGACCCAGGCGGGACCCAGTACTTC. Its translation is CASSLGDPGGTQYF.

This clone was counted a few times. The chain is built from TRBV6-1 and TRBJ1-2, with 7 nucleotides matching TRBD1. J was trimmed by 3 bases and V by 4 bases; bases with no gene match: 5. This CDR3 has 14 residues. Germline CDR1 MNHNS, CDR2 SASEGT. The CDR3 protein is CASSVSGQYYGYTF. The CDR3 nucleotides are TGTGCCAGCAGTGTCTCGGGACAGTACTATGGCTACACCTTC.

This clone showed up just a few times. The chain is built from TRBV4-2 and TRBJ2-1; 9 positions agree with TRBD2. The germline V gene has CDR1 LGHNA and CDR2 YNFKEQ. The length of the CDR3 is 16 residues. With V trimmed by 0 bases and J by 4 bases, 4 bases remained unmatched. For the CDR3, the DNA is TGTGCCAGCAGCCAAGAGGCGACTAGCGGTTACAATGAGCAGTTCTTC. It translates to CASSQEATSGYNEQFF.

This clone was found a few times. One end of the junction varies from germline; a read error may be responsible. Other DNA sequences in the same sample also yield this CDR3. The chain is built from TRBV11-2 and TRBJ1-2; D is perhaps TRBD1 (5 bases). Germline loops: CDR1 SGHAT, CDR2 FQNNGV. The CDR3 extends over 12 amino acids. CDR3 bases: TGTGCCAGCAGCCTAGACAGCTATGGCTACACCTTC. This codes for CASSLDSYGYTF.

The chain joins TRBV5-1 to TRBJ1-5, with no clear D. CDR3 size: 13 residues. V was cut by 4 bases and J by 7 bases, with 12 bases left in between. Germline V CDR1 and CDR2: SGHRS, YFSETQ. CDR3 sequence reads: CASSPDGRQPQHF. The CDR3 coding sequence is TGCGCCAGCAGCCCGGACGGTCGCCAGCCCCAGCATTTT.

V is TRBV10-2 and J is TRBJ2-1, with 8 bases lining up with TRBD2. Germline CDR1 and CDR2: WSHSY and SAAADI. After removal of 7 bases from V and 8 bases from J, the junction contained 13 bases not matched to a gene. The CDR3 runs 15 residues. Here the CDR3 DNA reads TGCGCCAGCAAAATCGGGGGGGCCACGGTTGATGAGCAGTTCTTC. It specifies CASKIGGATVDEQFF.

V gene TRBV7-2 combines with J gene TRBJ1-2, with a possible D match to TRBD1 (6 bases). V lost 6 bases and J lost 4, with 12 bases in between. The CDR3 is made up of 13 amino acids. Looked up from germline, CDR1 is SGHTA and CDR2 is FQGNSA. In nucleotides, the CDR3 is TGTGCCAGCAGGGGAGGGGGTGGCTATGGCTACACCTTC. This gives the protein CASRGGGGYGYTF.

As concerns this clone: Additional DNA sequences in this sample encode the identical CDR3. The J gene is TRBJ2-5, the V gene TRBV5-4; D remains ambiguous. Germline V gives CDR1 SGHNT, CDR2 YYREEE (reference sequence). The ends were cut back, 2 bases at V and 3 bases at J, with 5 bases in the middle. This CDR3 has 12 amino acids. The CDR3 DNA reads TGTGCCAGCAGCTTACCCAAAGAGACCCAGTACTTC. Its translation is CASSLPKETQYF. Full variable domain (remainder filled in from reference TRBV5-4 and TRBJ2-5): ETGVTQSPTHLIKTRGQQVTLRCSSQSGHNTVSWYQQALGQGPQFIFQYYREEENGRGNFPPRFSGLQFPNYSSELNVNALELDDSALYLCASSLPKETQYFGPGTRLLVL.

This clone was found a few times. V gene TRBV10-3 combines with J gene TRBJ1-4; no clear D. The germline CDR1 and CDR2 sequences are ENHRY and SYGVKD. CDR3 length: 14 residues. Trimming removed 10 bases from V and 0 bases from J, with 12 bases in between. CDR3 nucleotide sequence: TGTGCCAGCAGACCAGATGCAACTAATGAAAAACTGTTTTTT. Protein product: CASRPDATNEKLFF.

This clone has more than one count but fewer than ten. The J gene is TRBJ1-1, the V gene TRBV18; D gene ambiguous. Germline V CDR1 and CDR2: KGHSH, LQKENI. The germline V and J ends were trimmed by 3 bases and 1 base, with 6 bases remaining between them. This CDR3 spans 13 amino acids. The DNA of the CDR3 is TGTGCCAGCTCACCTGTCAGGAACACTGAAGCTTTCTTT. It encodes CASSPVRNTEAFF.

The table lists this clone with a few counts. This chain uses TRBV5-1 with TRBJ2-5; TRBD2 matches 11 bases. The germline V gene encodes CDR1 SGHRS and CDR2 YFSETQ. This CDR3 has 17 residues. V was clipped by 7 bases and J by 6 bases; unmatched bases: 17. CDR3 bases: TGCGCCAGCCGACTAACCCTCCCGGGACTAGCGGTAAAGACCCAGTACTTC. Amino acids: CASRLTLPGLAVKTQYF.

This clone was detected a few times. V is TRBV6-6 and J is TRBJ2-3, with D perhaps TRBD2 (7 bases). The V gene's germline CDR1 is MNHNY and CDR2 SVGAGI (reference sequence). There are 13 residues in the CDR3. The V end was cut by 8 bases, the J end by 5 bases, with 14 bases between. The CDR3 DNA is TGTGCCAGCGGGGGGGCGATAGGAGATACGCAGTATTTT. Residues: CASGGAIGDTQYF.

This clone turned up a few times. This rearrangement joins TRBV19 to TRBJ1-4; D gene unclear. Trimming pared 6 bases from V and 0 bases from J, leaving 11 bases between. This CDR3 spans 15 amino acids. Germline lookup yields CDR1 LNHDA and CDR2 SQIVND (reference sequence). The CDR3 loop reads CASSTFSTTNEKLFF. As DNA, the CDR3 is TGTGCCAGTAGCACCTTCAGCACAACTAATGAAAAACTGTTTTTT. Full variable domain (rest looked up from reference TRBV19 and TRBJ1-4): DGGITQSPKYLFRKEGQNVTLSCEQNLNHDAMYWYRQDPGQGLRLIYYSQIVNDFQKGDIAEGYSVSREKKESFPLTVTSAQKNPTAFYLCASSTFSTTNEKLFFGSGTQLSVL.

This clone came up a few times. The chain is built from TRBV6-1 and TRBJ1-2; D may be TRBD1 (6 bases). The V gene lost 0 bases and the J gene lost 4 bases, with 12 bases spanning the gap. CDR1 and CDR2 from the germline V gene are MNHNS and SASEGT. This CDR3 region has 15 residues. CDR3 amino acids: CASSEAATGIYGYTF. The CDR3 nucleotides are TGTGCCAGCAGTGAAGCGGCAACAGGGATCTATGGCTACACCTTC.

The sample holds a few counts of this clone. Other DNA sequences in this specimen translate into the identical CDR3. The V call is TRBV5-6, the J call TRBJ2-5; D remains unclear. CDR3 length: 11 residues. CDR1 and CDR2 from the germline V gene are SGHDT and YYEEEE. V dropped 1 base and J dropped 5 bases, with 3 bases sitting between them. The CDR3 region is CASSLSETQYF. CDR3 coding DNA: TGTGCCAGCAGCTTGTCGGAGACCCAGTACTTC.

This clone was counted at least ten times. The rearrangement links TRBV6-5 to TRBJ1-2; no definite D call. This CDR3 spans 11 amino acids. Trimming pared 7 bases from V and 5 bases from J, leaving 8 bases between. Germline V CDR1 and CDR2: MNHEY, SVGAGI. The chain's CDR3 is CASTDQYGYTF. For the CDR3, the DNA is TGTGCCAGCACCGACCAATATGGCTACACCTTC.

This clone appeared a few times. The chain uses TRBV7-9 and TRBJ1-1; 8 bases are a match to TRBD1. The V segment lost 4 bases and the J segment 11 bases; nucleotides outside the gene matches: 9. Germline CDR1 is SEHNR and CDR2 is FQNEAQ (reference sequence). This CDR3 comprises 13 residues. The CDR3 DNA reads as TGTGCCAGCAGCTATGGGACAGGTGGGGAGGCTTTCTTT. This encodes CASSYGTGGEAFF.

Only a few counts were recorded for this clone. The chain couples TRBV5-6 to TRBJ2-3; maybe TRBD2 (5 bases). The CDR3 has 17 residues. Trimming cost V 4 bases and J 4 bases, with 22 bases left between them. Germline V gives CDR1 SGHDT, CDR2 YYEEEE. DNA of the CDR3: TGTGCCAGCAGCATCCCTGGGCAACTAGGGTCTTCAGATACGCAGTATTTT. It encodes CASSIPGQLGSSDTQYF. Looking up the rest from reference TRBV5-6 and TRBJ2-3 gives the full variable domain: DAGVTQSPTHLIKTRGQQVTLRCSPKSGHDTVSWYQQALGQGPQFIFQYYEEEERQRGNFPDRFSGHQFPNYSSELNVNALLLGDSALYLCASSIPGQLGSSDTQYFGPGTRLTVL.

There are a few counts of this clone. The rearrangement uses TRBV2 and TRBJ1-1, with D hard to call. Germline CDR1 and CDR2: SNHLY and FYNNEI. The V end lost 6 bases, the J end lost 3 bases, and 8 bases lay between the germline ends. CDR3 length: 12 amino acids. In DNA, the CDR3 is TGTGCCAGCAGAGTCCAGGACACTGAAGCTTTCTTT. It translates to CASRVQDTEAFF.

On this clone itself: The sample holds other DNA sequences that translate to the same CDR3. The gene calls are TRBV6-5 and TRBJ2-2; 9 nucleotides agree with TRBD2. Germline-derived CDR1 and CDR2 are MNHEY and SVGAGI. The CDR3 length is 15 residues. The junction had 0 bases not matched to a gene; V was cut back by 0 bases and J by 4 bases. The CDR3 DNA sequence: TGTGCCAGCAGTTACTCGCGGGGGGGCACCGGGGAGCTGTTTTTT. Translation gives CASSYSRGGTGELFF.

This rearrangement joins TRBV7-9 to TRBJ2-5, with 8 positions matching TRBD2. Germline trimming cut 5 bases from V and 1 base from J; bases unmatched to any gene: 6. CDR1 and CDR2 (germline): SEHNR, FQNEAQ (reference sequence). The CDR3 loop spans 15 amino acids. In DNA, the CDR3 is TGTGCCAGCAGCCCTTGGACTAGCCCCCAAGAGACCCAGTACTTC. Translation: CASSPWTSPQETQYF.

For this clone: This same CDR3 is encoded by further DNA sequences in the sample. The rearrangement joins TRBV5-1 to TRBJ1-1, with D hard to call. Germline V gene lookup returns CDR1 SGHRS and CDR2 YFSETQ. CDR3 length: 15 amino acids. Trimming left V 0 bases short and J 1 base short, with 10 bases between. CDR3 nucleotides: TGCGCCAGCAGCTTGGAACGGATCCCGAACACTGAAGCTTTCTTT. Its translation: CASSLERIPNTEAFF.